Below, 8 T cell receptor beta chains from the same sample are listed, as sequenced in a study of blood T cell repertoires in COVID-19. The data were produced by immunoSEQ multiplex PCR, yet TCRdb's version contains in-frame clones alone and is incomplete. The table shows hundreds of thousands of clones, with roughly 90% occurring only once. Sequences were obtained from PBMCs or T cells enriched from blood (not recorded which). These receptors came from a woman in her thirties with acute COVID-19.

The chain recombines TRBV11-3 with TRBJ2-2, with 15 bases aligning to TRBD2. Looked up from germline, CDR1 is SGHNT and CDR2 is YENEEA. V shed 5 bases and J 3 bases; nucleotides not matched to a gene: 13. CDR3 length: 20 amino acids. In DNA form, the CDR3 reads TGTGCCAGCAGCCTAGGGGGCTGGGGACTAGCGGGGGGCCACACCGGGGAGCTGTTTTTT. This codes for CASSLGGWGLAGGHTGELFF. Looking up the rest from reference TRBV11-3 and TRBJ2-2 gives the full variable domain: EAGVVQSPRYKIIEKKQPVAFWCNPISGHNTLYWYLQNLGQGPELLIRYENEEAVDDSQLPKDRFSAERLKGVDSTLKIQPAELGDSAVYLCASSLGGWGLAGGHTGELFFGEGSRLTVL.

V usage is TRBV7-9 and J usage is TRBJ2-4; D might be TRBD2 (6 bases). With 5 bases removed from V and 7 bases from J, the gap between germline ends came to 12 bases. The CDR3 length is 13 residues. Germline CDR1 reads SEHNR; CDR2 reads FQNEAQ (reference sequence). CDR3 coding DNA: TGTGCCAGCAGCCGTATGAGCGGGAACATTCAGTACTTC. Its translation: CASSRMSGNIQYF.

This chain links TRBV7-9 with TRBJ1-1, with 7 bases aligning to TRBD1. The CDR3 is 14 residues long. Trimming took 5 bases from V and 0 from J; bases not matched to a gene: 3. Per the germline V gene, CDR1 is SEHNR and CDR2 is FQNEAQ (reference sequence). The CDR3 nucleotides are TGTGCCAGCAGCGTTGACAGGGTGAACACTGAAGCTTTCTTT. It specifies CASSVDRVNTEAFF. Full variable domain (outside the CDR3, taken from reference TRBV7-9 and TRBJ1-1): DTGVSQNPRHKITKRGQNVTFRCDPISEHNRLYWYRQTLGQGPEFLTYFQNEAQLEKSRLLSDRFSAERPKGSFSTLEIQRTEQGDSAMYLCASSVDRVNTEAFFGQGTRLTVV.

The chain couples TRBV27 to TRBJ2-5; the match to TRBD1 covers 7 bases. The germline V gene encodes CDR1 MNHEY and CDR2 SMNVEV (reference sequence). The CDR3 is 15 residues long. The V and J ends lost 5 bases and 3 bases, in that order; junction bases with no gene match: 9. The CDR3: CASSTLGQRKETQYF. The DNA for the CDR3 is TGTGCCAGCAGTACCCTGGGACAGCGGAAAGAGACCCAGTACTTC.

The CDR3 spells CSVEGGTTDTQYF. CDR3 DNA sequence: TGCAGCGTTGAGGGAGGTACCACAGATACGCAGTATTTT. V and J are TRBV29-1 and TRBJ2-3, with D possibly being TRBD2 (6 bases). V dropped 3 bases and J dropped 2 bases, with 9 bases sitting between them. Per germline, CDR1 SQVTM and CDR2 ANQGSEA. The CDR3 is 13 residues long.

This chain uses TRBV5-1 with TRBJ2-2; 9 bases are shared with TRBD1. Germline CDR1 SGHRS, CDR2 YFSETQ. The CDR3 is 16 amino acids. V lost 1 base, J lost 6 bases, and 7 bases stayed unmatched. For the CDR3, the DNA is TGCGCCAGCAGCTTGAATGGACAGGGGAGCTCCGGGGAGCTGTTTTTT. Its translation is CASSLNGQGSSGELFF.

This sequence joins TRBV5-1 and TRBJ1-2; a possible D gene is TRBD1 (6 bases). V dropped 3 bases and J dropped 2 bases, with 14 bases sitting between them. The CDR3 loop spans 15 amino acids. Germline CDR1 SGHRS, CDR2 YFSETQ. The CDR3 coding sequence is TGCGCCAGCAGCTCTGCGGGGGGCCTCAACTATGGCTACACCTTC. It specifies CASSSAGGLNYGYTF.

This chain links TRBV9 with TRBJ2-5, with 10 bases aligning to TRBD2. V gave up 3 bases and J gave up 4 bases; unmatched junction bases: 0. CDR3 length: 13 amino acids. Germline-derived CDR1 and CDR2 are SGDLS and YYNGEE. This CDR3 is CASSGTSGETQYF. DNA for the CDR3: TGTGCCAGCAGCGGGACTAGCGGAGAGACCCAGTACTTC.